This T cell receptor beta chain was sequenced for a study of blood T cell repertoires in COVID-19. Study at large: There were acute and convalescent COVID-19 samples, and they came from the United States, Italy and Spain. From T cells, B-cell-depleted T cells, or PBMCs came the material, which was cDNA or gDNA.

Trimming stripped 8 bases from V and 7 bases from J, with 17 bases between. Looked up from germline, CDR1 is LNHDA and CDR2 is SQIVND (reference sequence). This CDR3 has 14 residues. The protocol was immunoSEQ multiplex PCR, while the TCRdb copy is restricted to in-frame clones and leaves out a portion. The sample holds fewer than 75,000 clones, approximately 89% seen once. J is TRBJ1-4 and V is TRBV19; no clear D. This TCR was recovered from a man in his fifties or sixties with acute or convalescent COVID-19. The sequenced material came from peripheral blood. The DNA of the CDR3 is TGTGCCAGTCGAAGCGGAGCCGGCGCTGAAAAACTGTTTTTT. This codes for CASRSGAGAEKLFF.